This T cell receptor (beta chain) derives from a study of cytomegalovirus exposure and HLA in healthy donors. In the case of this clone: The antigen remains undetermined.

Germline CDR1 is MNHNY and CDR2 is SVGAGI (reference sequence). The CDR3 has 15 amino acids. The J segment lost 4 bases and the V segment lost 6 bases, leaving 5 bases of the junction unmatched. The PCR employed 60 Vbeta primers together with 13 Jbeta primers. Only in-frame clones appear in the TCRdb table, and some are missing; sequencing was by immunoSEQ multiplex PCR. Of roughly 200,000 clones listed, around 85% are singletons. Study observations and caveats: HLA restriction was apparent for most CMV-associated TCR beta chains in a later analysis. In a later analysis, a genetic analysis reported fewer productive-TCR N-insertions in an Asian-associated ancestry cluster than the cohort average. Reported results showed that the classifier diagnosed cytomegalovirus status with high specificity and sensitivity.

The material sequenced was PBMCs. This chain uses TRBV6-6 with TRBJ2-1; 11 bases map to TRBD2. The sequence was obtained from a woman between 50 and 59 years old in good health and CMV-seronegative. CDR3 region: CASSSGTSGYNEQFF. CDR3 coding DNA: TGTGCCAGCAGCTCCGGGACTAGCGGATACAATGAGCAGTTCTTC.